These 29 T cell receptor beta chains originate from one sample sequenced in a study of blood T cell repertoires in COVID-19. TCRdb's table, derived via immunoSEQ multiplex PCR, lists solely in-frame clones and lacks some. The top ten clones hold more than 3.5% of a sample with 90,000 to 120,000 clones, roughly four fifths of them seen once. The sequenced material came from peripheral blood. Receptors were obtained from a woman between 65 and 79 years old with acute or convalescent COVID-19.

The chain's CDR3 is CASGGTRTYNEQFF. CDR3 bases: TGTGCCAGCGGCGGGACTAGAACCTACAATGAGCAGTTCTTC. The V call is TRBV19, the J call TRBJ2-1; 8 bases are a match to TRBD2. The germline CDR1 and CDR2 sequences are LNHDA and SQIVND (reference sequence). V shed 9 bases, J shed 2 bases, and the junction held 6 bases outside the gene matches. This CDR3 is built from 14 residues.

The DNA of the CDR3 is TGTGCCAGTAGTATGGCGGGGGGAAGCACAGATACGCAGTATTTT. It specifies CASSMAGGSTDTQYF. This chain uses TRBV19 with TRBJ2-3, with TRBD2 identical over 8 bases. CDR1 is LNHDA, CDR2 SQIVND, per germline (reference sequence). This CDR3 comprises 15 residues. The V segment lost 3 bases and the J segment 0 bases; nucleotides outside the gene matches: 2.

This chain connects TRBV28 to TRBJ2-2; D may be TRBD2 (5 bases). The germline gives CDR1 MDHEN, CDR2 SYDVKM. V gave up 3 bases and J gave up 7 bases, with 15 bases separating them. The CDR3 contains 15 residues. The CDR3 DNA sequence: TGTGCCAGCAGTTTCTGGACTGGAAAGGGCGGGGAGCTGTTTTTT. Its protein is CASSFWTGKGGELFF.

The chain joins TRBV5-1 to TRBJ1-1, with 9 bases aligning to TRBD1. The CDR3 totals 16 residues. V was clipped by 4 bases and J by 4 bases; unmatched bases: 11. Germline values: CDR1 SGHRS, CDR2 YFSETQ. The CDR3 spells CASSKLDRGPVTEAFF. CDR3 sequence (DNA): TGCGCCAGCAGCAAGTTGGACAGGGGCCCCGTCACTGAAGCTTTCTTT.

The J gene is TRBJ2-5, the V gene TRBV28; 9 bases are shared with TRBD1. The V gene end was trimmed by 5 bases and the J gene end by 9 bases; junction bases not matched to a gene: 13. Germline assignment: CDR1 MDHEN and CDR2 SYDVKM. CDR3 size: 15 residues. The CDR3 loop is CASSTRDRAIKAQYF. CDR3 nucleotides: TGTGCCAGCAGTACAAGGGACAGGGCCATTAAGGCCCAGTACTTC.

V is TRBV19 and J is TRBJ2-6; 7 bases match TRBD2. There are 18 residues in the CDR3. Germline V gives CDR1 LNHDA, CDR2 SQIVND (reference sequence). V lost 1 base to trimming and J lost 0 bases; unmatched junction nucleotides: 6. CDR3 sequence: CASSIGPGRSSGANVLTF. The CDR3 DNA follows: TGTGCCAGTAGTATAGGGCCCGGGAGGAGCTCTGGGGCCAACGTCCTGACTTTC.

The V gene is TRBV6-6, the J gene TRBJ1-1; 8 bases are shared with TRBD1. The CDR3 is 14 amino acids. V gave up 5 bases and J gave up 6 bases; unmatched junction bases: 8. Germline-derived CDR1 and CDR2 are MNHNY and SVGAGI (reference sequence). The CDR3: CASSQWTGRAEAFF. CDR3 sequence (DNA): TGTGCCAGCAGTCAGTGGACAGGGCGCGCTGAAGCTTTCTTT.

In DNA form, the CDR3 reads TGTGCCAGCAGCAAGACTAGCGGGAGTTTGGTTGCTGAGCAGTTCTTC. The encoded protein is CASSKTSGSLVAEQFF. The chain has TRBV3-1 (or the pseudogene TRBV3-2) and TRBJ2-1, with 12 bases that match TRBD2. The germline V gene encodes CDR1 LGHDT and CDR2 YNNKEL (reference sequence). The CDR3 totals 16 residues. After removal of 5 bases from V and 9 bases from J, the junction contained 11 bases not matched to a gene.

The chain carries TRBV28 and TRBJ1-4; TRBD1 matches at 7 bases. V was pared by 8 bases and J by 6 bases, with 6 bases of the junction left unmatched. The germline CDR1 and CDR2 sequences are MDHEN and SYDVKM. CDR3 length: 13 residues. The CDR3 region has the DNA TGTGCCAGCGGACAGGTTGGGGATGAAAAACTGTTTTTT. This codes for CASGQVGDEKLFF. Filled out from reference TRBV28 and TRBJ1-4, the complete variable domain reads DVKVTQSSRYLVKRTGEKVFLECVQDMDHENMFWYRQDPGLGLRLIYFSYDVKMKEKGDIPEGYSVSREKKERFSLILESASTNQTSMYLCASGQVGDEKLFFGSGTQLSVL.

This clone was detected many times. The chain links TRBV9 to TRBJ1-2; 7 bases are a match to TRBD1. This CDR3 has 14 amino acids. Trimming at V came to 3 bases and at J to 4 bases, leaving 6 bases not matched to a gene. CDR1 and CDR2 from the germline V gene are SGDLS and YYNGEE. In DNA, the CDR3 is TGTGCCAGCAGCGGACAGGGTTCGGGCTATGGCTACACCTTC. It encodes CASSGQGSGYGYTF.

The CDR3 spells CASSRQSRQFF. DNA for the CDR3: TGTGCCAGCAGCAGACAGTCCCGGCAGTTCTTC. The J gene is TRBJ2-1, the V gene TRBV6-6, with D possibly TRBD1 on 5 matching bases. This CDR3 has 11 amino acids. The V and J ends lost 6 bases and 12 bases respectively, with 12 bases between them. Germline lookup yields CDR1 MNHNY and CDR2 SVGAGI (reference sequence).

CDR3 sequence reads: CASSLPRAQTYNEQFF. CDR3 in DNA: TGCGCCAGCAGCCTCCCGCGGGCCCAGACTTACAATGAGCAGTTCTTC. The gene calls are TRBV5-1 and TRBJ2-1; D might be TRBD2 (5 bases). Trimming removed 4 bases from V and 4 bases from J, with 18 bases in between. In germline, CDR1 is SGHRS, CDR2 YFSETQ. CDR3 size: 16 residues.

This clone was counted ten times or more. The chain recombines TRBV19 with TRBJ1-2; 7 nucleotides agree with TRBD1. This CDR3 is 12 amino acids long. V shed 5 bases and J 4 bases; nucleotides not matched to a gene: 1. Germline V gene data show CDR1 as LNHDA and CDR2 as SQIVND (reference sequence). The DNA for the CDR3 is TGTGCCAGTAGTTGGGACAGCTATGGCTACACCTTC. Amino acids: CASSWDSYGYTF.

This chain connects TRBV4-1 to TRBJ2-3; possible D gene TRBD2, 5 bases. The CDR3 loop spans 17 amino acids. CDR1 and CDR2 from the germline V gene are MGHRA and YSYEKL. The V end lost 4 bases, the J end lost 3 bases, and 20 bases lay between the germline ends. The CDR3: CASSLLASQMRTDTQYF. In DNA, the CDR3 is TGCGCCAGCAGCCTCCTGGCTAGCCAGATGAGGACAGATACGCAGTATTTT.

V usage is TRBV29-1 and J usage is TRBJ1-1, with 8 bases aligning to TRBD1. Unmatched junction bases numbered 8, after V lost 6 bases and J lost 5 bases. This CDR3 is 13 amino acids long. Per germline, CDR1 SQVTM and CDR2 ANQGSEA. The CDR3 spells CSVEPGQGTEAFF. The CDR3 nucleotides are TGCAGCGTAGAGCCAGGACAGGGAACTGAAGCTTTCTTT.

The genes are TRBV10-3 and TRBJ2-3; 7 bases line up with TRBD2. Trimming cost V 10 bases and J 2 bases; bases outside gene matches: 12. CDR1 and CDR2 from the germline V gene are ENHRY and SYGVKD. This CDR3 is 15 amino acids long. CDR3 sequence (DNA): TGTGCCACGAAGAATTCGGGAGGCGACACAGATACGCAGTATTTT. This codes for CATKNSGGDTDTQYF.

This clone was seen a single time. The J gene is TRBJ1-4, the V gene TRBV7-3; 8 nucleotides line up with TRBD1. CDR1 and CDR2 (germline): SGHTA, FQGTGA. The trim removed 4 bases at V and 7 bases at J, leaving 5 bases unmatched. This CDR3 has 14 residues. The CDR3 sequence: CASSSTGVFEKLFF. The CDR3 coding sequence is TGTGCCAGCAGCTCGACAGGGGTGTTTGAAAAACTGTTTTTT.

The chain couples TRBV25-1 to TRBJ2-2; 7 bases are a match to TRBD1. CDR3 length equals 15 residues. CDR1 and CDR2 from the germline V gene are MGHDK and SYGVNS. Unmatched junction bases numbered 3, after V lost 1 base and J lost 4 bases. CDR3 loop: CASSEFRGPTGELFF. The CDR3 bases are TGTGCCAGCAGTGAATTTAGGGGGCCCACCGGGGAGCTGTTTTTT.

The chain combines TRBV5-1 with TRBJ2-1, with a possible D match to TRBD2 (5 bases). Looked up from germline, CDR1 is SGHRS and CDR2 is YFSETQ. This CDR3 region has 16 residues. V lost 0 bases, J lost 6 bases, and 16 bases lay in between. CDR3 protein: CASSLGLGSPRNEQFF. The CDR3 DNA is TGCGCCAGCAGCTTGGGTTTGGGGAGCCCCCGCAATGAGCAGTTCTTC.

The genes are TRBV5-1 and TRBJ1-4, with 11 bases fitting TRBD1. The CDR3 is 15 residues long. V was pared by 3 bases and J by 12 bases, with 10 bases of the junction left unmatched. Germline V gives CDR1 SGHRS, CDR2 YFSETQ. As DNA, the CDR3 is TGCGCCAGCAGCTCCGCCGGGACAGGGGGGTTGGAACTGTTTTTT. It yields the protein CASSSAGTGGLELFF.

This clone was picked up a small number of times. The CDR3 here is CAINSGGAYGYTF. The DNA for the CDR3 is TGTGCCATCAACTCAGGGGGCGCCTATGGCTACACCTTC. V gene TRBV28 combines with J gene TRBJ1-2; 8 bases match TRBD1. CDR1 is MDHEN and CDR2 is SYDVKM in the germline V gene. V lost 10 bases, J lost 4 bases, and 8 bases stayed unmatched. This CDR3 is built from 13 residues.

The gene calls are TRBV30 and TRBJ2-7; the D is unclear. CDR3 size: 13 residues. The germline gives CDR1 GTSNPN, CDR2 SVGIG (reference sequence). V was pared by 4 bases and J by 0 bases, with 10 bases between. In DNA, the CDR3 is TGTGCCTGGAACCGCGTGCCCTCCTACGAGCAGTACTTC. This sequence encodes CAWNRVPSYEQYF.

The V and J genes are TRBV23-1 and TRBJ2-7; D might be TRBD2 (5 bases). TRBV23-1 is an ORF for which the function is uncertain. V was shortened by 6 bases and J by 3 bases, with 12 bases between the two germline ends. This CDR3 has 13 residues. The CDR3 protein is CASRNSGNYEQYV. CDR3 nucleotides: TGCGCCAGCAGGAACTCCGGGAACTACGAGCAGTACGTC.

The CDR3 spells CASSPIAEGARTGELFF. In nucleotides, the CDR3 is TGTGCCAGCTCACCCATCGCCGAGGGGGCGAGGACCGGGGAGCTGTTTTTT. The genes are TRBV18 and TRBJ2-2; 7 bases align to TRBD1. CDR1 KGHSH and CDR2 LQKENI come from the germline V gene. V gave up 3 bases and J gave up 5 bases; unmatched junction bases: 12. The CDR3 consists of 17 residues. The whole variable domain, remainder taken from reference TRBV18 and TRBJ2-2, is NAGVMQNPRHLVRRRGQEARLRCSPMKGHSHVYWYRQLPEEGLKFMVYLQKENIIDESGMPKERFSAEFPKEGPSILRIQQVVRGDSAAYFCASSPIAEGARTGELFFGEGSRLTVL.

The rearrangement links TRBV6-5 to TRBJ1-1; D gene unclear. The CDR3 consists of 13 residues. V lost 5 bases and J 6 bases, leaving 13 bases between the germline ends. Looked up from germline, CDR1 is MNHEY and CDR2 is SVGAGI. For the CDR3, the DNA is TGTGCCAGCAGTCGCGCCGGGGTTCCTGAAGCTTTCTTT. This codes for CASSRAGVPEAFF.

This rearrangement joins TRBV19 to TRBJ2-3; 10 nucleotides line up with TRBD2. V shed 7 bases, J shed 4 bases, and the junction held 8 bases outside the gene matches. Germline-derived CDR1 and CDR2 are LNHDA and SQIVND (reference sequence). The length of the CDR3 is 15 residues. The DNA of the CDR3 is TGTGCCAGTACTCACTCCGGGACTAGCGCAGATACGCAGTATTTT. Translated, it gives CASTHSGTSADTQYF.

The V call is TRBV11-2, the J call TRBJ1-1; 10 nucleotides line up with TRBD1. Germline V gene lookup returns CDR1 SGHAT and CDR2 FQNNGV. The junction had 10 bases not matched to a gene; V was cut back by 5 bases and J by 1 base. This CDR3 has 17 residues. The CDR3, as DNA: TGTGCCAGCAGCCACATACCGGGACAGGGGACGAACACTGAAGCTTTCTTT. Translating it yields CASSHIPGQGTNTEAFF.

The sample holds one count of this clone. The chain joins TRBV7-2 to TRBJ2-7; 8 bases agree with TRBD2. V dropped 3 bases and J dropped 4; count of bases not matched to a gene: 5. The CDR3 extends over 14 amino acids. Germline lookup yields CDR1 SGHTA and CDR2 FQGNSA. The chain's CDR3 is CASSFGRVGYEQYF. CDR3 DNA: TGTGCCAGCAGCTTCGGGAGGGTCGGTTACGAGCAGTACTTC.

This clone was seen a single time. The CDR3 DNA is TGCGCCAGCAGCCAAGATCTGGTCGAGGGAAACACCATATATTTT. Its protein is CASSQDLVEGNTIYF. The chain employs TRBV4-1 and TRBJ1-3, with D unclear. CDR3 length: 15 residues. With 0 bases removed from V and 4 bases from J, the gap between germline ends came to 10 bases. From germline, CDR1 is MGHRA and CDR2 YSYEKL.